The clone carrying this T cell receptor beta chain was counted at least ten times. Its antigen remains unidentified. Because the library targeted alpha chains, this beta chain is an off-target read whose size means little. The library protocol tagged each TCR cDNA with a unique molecular identifier. MiXCR, run by TCRdb on the 5' RACE reads, gives a single entry per CDR3 protein. The sample yields about 6,000 distinct CDR3 sequences, 12% to 15% seen once. The time point here: sample taken at primary tumor resection. Researchers sequenced whole RNA taken from tumor, nontumor lung or frozen PBMC without sorting. This record comes from a study of spatial heterogeneity in lung cancer. Study-level background: Alpha-chain sequences were consistently detected less often than beta-chain sequences. Findings and limits, study-wide: Mutation tallies in tumors tracked expanded intratumoral alpha and beta TCR counts. Ubiquitous expanded TCR counts tracked ubiquitous nonsynonymous mutations; regional expanded TCR counts tracked regional nonsynonymous mutations.

This CDR3 has 14 residues. V was pared by 6 bases and J by 0 bases, with 9 bases between. CDR1 and CDR2 (germline): ENHRY, SYGVKD. The specimen comprised lung tumor tissue, sampled at surgery. V and J are TRBV10-3 and TRBJ1-3; TRBD1 might be the D (5 bases). The clonotype originates from a male donor with early-stage non-small cell lung cancer. The CDR3 nucleotides are TGTGCCATCAGCTCGACAGTCTCTGGAAACACCATATATTTT. Encoded protein: CAISSTVSGNTIYF.